This TCR beta chain was observed in a study of T cell responses to AZD1222 COVID-19 vaccine. Overall study findings and caveats: At baseline, seropositivity was found in only six or seven AZD1222 recipients.

The CDR3 is 12 amino acids. Germline V gives CDR1 SGHRS, CDR2 YFSETQ. V was pared by 0 bases and J by 7 bases, with 7 bases between. The assay was immunoSEQ multiplex PCR, and TCRdb's table has in-frame clones only and misses some. The data hold more than 65,000 clones, with less than 85% observed a single time. This clone has ten or more counts. Its antigen remains unidentified. Here the sequenced sample was peripheral blood, taken 28 days after the second AZD1222 dose. The chain joins TRBV5-1 to TRBJ1-1, with D possibly TRBD1 on 5 matching bases. The sequence was obtained from an adult who received the AZD1222 COVID-19 vaccine. The CDR3 nucleotides are TGCGCCAGCAGCTTGGGGACAAGTGAAGCTTTCTTT. Its protein is CASSLGTSEAFF.